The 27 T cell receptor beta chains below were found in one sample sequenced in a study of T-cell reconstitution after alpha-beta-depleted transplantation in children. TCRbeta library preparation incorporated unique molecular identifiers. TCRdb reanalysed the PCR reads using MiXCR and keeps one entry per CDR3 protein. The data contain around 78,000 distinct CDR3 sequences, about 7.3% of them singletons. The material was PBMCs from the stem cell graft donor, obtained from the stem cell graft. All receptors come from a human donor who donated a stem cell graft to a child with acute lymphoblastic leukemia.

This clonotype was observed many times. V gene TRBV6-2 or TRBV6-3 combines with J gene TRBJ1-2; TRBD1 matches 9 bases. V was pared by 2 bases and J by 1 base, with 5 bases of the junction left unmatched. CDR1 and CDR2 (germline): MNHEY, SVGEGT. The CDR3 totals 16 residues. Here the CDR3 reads CASSYDRDRDNYGYTF. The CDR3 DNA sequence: TGTGCCAGCAGTTACGATCGGGACAGGGATAACTATGGCTACACCTTC.

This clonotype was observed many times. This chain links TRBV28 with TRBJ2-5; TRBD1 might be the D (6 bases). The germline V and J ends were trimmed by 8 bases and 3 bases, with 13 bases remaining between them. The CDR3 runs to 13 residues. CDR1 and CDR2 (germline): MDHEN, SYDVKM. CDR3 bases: TGTGCCAGCTCCGGGACACCCAAAGAGACCCAGTACTTC. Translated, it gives CASSGTPKETQYF.

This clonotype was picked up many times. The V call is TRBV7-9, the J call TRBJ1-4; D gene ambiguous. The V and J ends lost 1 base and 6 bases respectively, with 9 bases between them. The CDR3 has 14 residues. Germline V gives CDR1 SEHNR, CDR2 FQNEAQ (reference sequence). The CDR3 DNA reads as TGTGCCAGCAGCTTAGGAGTGGGCGATGAAAAACTGTTTTTT. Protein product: CASSLGVGDEKLFF.

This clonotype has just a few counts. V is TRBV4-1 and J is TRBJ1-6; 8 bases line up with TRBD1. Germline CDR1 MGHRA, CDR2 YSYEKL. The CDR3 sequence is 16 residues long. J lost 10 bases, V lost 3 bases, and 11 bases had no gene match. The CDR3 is CASSHLGQGKNSPLHF. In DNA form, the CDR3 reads TGCGCCAGCAGCCACCTAGGACAGGGAAAAAACTCACCCCTCCACTTT.

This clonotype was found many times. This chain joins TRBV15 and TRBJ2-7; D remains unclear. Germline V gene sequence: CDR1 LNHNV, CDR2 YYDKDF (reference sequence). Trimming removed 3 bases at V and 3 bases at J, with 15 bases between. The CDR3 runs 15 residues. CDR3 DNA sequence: TGTGCCACCAGCAGGAAGGCCAGAGGTGACTACGAGCAGTACTTC. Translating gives CATSRKARGDYEQYF.

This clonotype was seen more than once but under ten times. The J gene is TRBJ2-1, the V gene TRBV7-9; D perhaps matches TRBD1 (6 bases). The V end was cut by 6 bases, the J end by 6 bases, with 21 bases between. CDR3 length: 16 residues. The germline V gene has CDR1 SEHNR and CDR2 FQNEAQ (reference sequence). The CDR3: CASSPPRGHTSNEQFF. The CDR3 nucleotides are TGTGCCAGCAGTCCGCCCAGGGGACACACCAGCAATGAGCAGTTCTTC.

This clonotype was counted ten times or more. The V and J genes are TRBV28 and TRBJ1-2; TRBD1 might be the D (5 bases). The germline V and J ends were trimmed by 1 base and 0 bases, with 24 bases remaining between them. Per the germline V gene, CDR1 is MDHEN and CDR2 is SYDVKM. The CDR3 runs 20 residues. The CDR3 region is CASSLFSQWFRDHPNYGYTF. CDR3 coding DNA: TGTGCCAGCAGTTTATTCAGTCAATGGTTCAGGGATCATCCTAACTATGGCTACACCTTC.

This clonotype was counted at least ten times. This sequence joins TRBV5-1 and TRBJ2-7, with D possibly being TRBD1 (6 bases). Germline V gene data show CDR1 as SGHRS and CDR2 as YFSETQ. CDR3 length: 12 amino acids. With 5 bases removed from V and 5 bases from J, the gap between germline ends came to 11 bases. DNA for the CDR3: TGCGCCAGCAGACAGGGTCGCGACGAGCAGTACTTC. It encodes CASRQGRDEQYF.

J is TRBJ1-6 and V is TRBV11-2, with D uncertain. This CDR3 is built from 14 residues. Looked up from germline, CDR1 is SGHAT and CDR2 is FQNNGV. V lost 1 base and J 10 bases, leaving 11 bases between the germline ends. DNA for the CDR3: TGTGCCAGCAGCTTAGTCCGACCCCGGTCACCCCTCCACTTT. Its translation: CASSLVRPRSPLHF.

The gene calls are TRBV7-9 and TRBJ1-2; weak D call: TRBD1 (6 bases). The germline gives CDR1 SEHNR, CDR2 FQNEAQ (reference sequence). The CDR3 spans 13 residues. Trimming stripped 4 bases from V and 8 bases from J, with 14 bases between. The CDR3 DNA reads TGTGCCAGCAGCTCCCCCGAAGGGGGAGGCTACACCTTC. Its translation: CASSSPEGGGYTF.

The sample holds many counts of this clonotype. CDR3 sequence reads: CASSEWASGRDEQYF. CDR3 DNA sequence: TGTGCCAGCAGTGAATGGGCTAGCGGGAGGGATGAGCAGTACTTC. The chain has TRBV25-1 and TRBJ2-7, with 12 bases aligning to TRBD2. The CDR3 has 15 amino acids. Trimming cost V 1 base and J 7 bases; bases outside gene matches: 5. Germline CDR1 is MGHDK and CDR2 is SYGVNS.

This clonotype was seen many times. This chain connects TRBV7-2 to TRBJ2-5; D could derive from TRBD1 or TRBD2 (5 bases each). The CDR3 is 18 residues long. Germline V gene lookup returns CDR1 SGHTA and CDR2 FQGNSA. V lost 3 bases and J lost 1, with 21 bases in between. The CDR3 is CASSFHPGRRTVQETQYF. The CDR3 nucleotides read TGTGCCAGCAGCTTCCACCCAGGGAGACGGACTGTCCAAGAGACCCAGTACTTC.

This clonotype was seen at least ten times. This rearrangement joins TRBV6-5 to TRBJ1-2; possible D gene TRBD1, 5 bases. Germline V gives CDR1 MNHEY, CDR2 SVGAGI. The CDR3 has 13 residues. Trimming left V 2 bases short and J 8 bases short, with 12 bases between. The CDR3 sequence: CASSYIGREGYTF. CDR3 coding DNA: TGTGCCAGCAGTTACATTGGCAGGGAAGGCTACACCTTC.

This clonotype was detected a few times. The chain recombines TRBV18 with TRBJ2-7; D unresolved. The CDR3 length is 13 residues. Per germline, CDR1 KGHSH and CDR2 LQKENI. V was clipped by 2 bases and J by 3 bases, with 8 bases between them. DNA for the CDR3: TGTGCCAGCTCACCATCCGCGAGCTACGAGCAGTACTTC. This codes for CASSPSASYEQYF. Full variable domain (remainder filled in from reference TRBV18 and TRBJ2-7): NAGVMQNPRHLVRRRGQEARLRCSPMKGHSHVYWYRQLPEEGLKFMVYLQKENIIDESGMPKERFSAEFPKEGPSILRIQQVVRGDSAAYFCASSPSASYEQYFGPGTRLTVT.

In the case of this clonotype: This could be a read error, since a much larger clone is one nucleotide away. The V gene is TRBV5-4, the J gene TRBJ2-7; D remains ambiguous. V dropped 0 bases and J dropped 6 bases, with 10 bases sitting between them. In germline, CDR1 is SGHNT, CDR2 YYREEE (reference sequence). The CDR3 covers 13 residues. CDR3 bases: TGTGCCAGCAGCTTGGGGCCCCACTGCGAGCAGTACTTC. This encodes CASSLGPHCEQYF.

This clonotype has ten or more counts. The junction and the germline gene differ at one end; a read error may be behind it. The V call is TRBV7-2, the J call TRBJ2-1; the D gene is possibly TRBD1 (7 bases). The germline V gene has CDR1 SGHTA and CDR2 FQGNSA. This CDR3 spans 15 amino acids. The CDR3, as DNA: TGTGCCAGCAGCTCTAGGGGGGACAGACTCCATGAGCATTTCTTC. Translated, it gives CASSSRGDRLHEHFF.

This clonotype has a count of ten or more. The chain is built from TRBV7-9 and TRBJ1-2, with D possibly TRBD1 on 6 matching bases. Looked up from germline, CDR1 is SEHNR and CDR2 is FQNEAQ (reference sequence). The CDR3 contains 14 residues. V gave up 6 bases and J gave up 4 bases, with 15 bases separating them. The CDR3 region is CASSRGRGFYGYTF. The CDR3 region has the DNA TGTGCCAGCAGTCGGGGCAGGGGATTCTATGGCTACACCTTC.

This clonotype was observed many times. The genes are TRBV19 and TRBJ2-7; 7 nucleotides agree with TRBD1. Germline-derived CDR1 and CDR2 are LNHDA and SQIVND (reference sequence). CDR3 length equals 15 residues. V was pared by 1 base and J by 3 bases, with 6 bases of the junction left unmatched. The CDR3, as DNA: TGTGCCAGTAGTATAGTTACAGGGGCGGACTACGAGCAGTACTTC. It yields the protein CASSIVTGADYEQYF.

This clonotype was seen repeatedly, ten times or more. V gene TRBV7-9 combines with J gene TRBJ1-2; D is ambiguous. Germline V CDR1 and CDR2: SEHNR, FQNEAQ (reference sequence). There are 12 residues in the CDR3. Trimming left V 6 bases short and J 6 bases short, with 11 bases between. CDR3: CASRTPNDGYTF. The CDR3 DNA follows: TGTGCCAGCAGAACCCCAAACGATGGCTACACCTTC.

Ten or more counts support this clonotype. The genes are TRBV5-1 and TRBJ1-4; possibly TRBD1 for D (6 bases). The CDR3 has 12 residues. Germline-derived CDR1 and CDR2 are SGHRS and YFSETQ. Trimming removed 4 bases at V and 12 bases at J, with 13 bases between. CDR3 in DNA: TGCGCCAGCAGCCGACAGGCGGACGAACTGTTTTTT. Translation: CASSRQADELFF. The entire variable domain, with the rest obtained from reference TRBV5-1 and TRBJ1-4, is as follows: KAGVTQTPRYLIKTRGQQVTLSCSPISGHRSVSWYQQTPGQGLQFLFEYFSETQRNKGNFPGRFSGRQFSNSRSEMNVSTLELGDSALYLCASSRQADELFFGSGTQLSVL.

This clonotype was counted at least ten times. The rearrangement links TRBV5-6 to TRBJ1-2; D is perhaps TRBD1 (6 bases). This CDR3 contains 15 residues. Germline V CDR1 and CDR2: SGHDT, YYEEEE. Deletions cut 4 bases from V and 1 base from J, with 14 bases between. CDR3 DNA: TGTGCCAGCAGCGCGTACAGGGAGGGTAACTATGGCTACACCTTC. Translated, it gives CASSAYREGNYGYTF.

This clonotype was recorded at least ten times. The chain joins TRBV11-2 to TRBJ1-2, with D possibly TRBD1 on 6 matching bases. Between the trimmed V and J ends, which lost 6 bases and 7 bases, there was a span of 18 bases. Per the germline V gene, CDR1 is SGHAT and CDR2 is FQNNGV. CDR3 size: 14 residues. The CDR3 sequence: CASRHQGGRGGYTF. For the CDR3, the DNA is TGTGCCAGCAGGCACCAAGGGGGGCGCGGTGGCTACACCTTC.

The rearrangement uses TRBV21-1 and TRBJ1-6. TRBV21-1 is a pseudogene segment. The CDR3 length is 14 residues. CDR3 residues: CASSNWGRASPLHF. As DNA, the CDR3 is TGTGCCAGCAGCAATTGGGGCAGGGCCTCACCCCTCCACTTT.

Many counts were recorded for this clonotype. The CDR3 loop is CASSPPGAVSYEQYF. The CDR3 DNA follows: TGTGCCAGCAGTCCACCGGGGGCTGTCTCCTACGAGCAGTACTTC. The chain joins TRBV28 to TRBJ2-7; D may be TRBD1 or TRBD2 (6 bases each). Trimming removed 5 bases at V and 0 bases at J, with 14 bases between. CDR1 and CDR2 from the germline V gene are MDHEN and SYDVKM. The CDR3 sequence is 15 residues long.

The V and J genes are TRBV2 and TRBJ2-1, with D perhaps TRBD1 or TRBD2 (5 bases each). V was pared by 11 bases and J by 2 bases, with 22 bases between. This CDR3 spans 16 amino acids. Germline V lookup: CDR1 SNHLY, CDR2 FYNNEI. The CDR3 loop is CAVVKHLGGTYNEQFF. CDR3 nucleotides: TGTGCCGTCGTGAAGCATCTTGGGGGAACCTACAATGAGCAGTTCTTC.

CDR3 residues: CASSQSGGMETQYF. DNA for the CDR3: TGCGCCAGCAGTCAATCGGGGGGGATGGAGACCCAGTACTTC. The chain has TRBV23-1 and TRBJ2-5, with 7 positions matching TRBD2. TRBV23-1 is recorded as an ORF, its role being uncertain. Trimming removed 0 bases from V and 5 bases from J; junction bases left unmatched: 3. The CDR3 is 14 residues long.

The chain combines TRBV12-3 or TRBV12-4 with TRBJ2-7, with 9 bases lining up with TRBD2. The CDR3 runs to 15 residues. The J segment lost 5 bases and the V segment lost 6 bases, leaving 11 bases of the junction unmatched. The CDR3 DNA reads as TGTGCCAGCAGAAACACAGGTAGCGGGGGCCACGAGCAGTACTTC. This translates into CASRNTGSGGHEQYF.